Shown below are 27 T cell receptor beta chains from a single sample sequenced in a study of vaccination effects on CD4 cells after COVID-19. Using immunoSEQ multiplex PCR, the repertoire was profiled, and TCRdb retains in-frame clones only, with some absent. The sample consists of about 41,000 clones, under 75% of them appearing once. Antigens of these TCRs are unknown. Before sequencing, viral peptide pools were used by the ViraFEST assay to expand antigen-specific CD4+ T cells. Scientists isolated CD4+ T cells after a roughly 9-day culture period ended. The study found no prior SARS-CoV-2 infection in the vaccine recipients, who tested negative for nucleocapsid antibodies. The sample was CD4+ T cells from PBMCs cultured with HCoV-OC43 spike peptides, taken before COVID-19 vaccination. Specified subset: HCoV-OC43 spike overlapping peptide pool stimulation. The receptors come from a human donor who received a COVID-19 vaccine.

This clone was observed a handful of times. The J gene is TRBJ2-3, the V gene TRBV19; 9 nucleotides match TRBD1. Germline lookup yields CDR1 LNHDA and CDR2 SQIVND (reference sequence). V lost 7 bases, J lost 5 bases, and 13 bases stayed unmatched. This CDR3 spans 16 amino acids. Written as DNA, the CDR3 is TGTGCCAGTACCCCTCTCTTTACAGGGGGCGGAGATACGCAGTATTTT. Protein product: CASTPLFTGGGDTQYF.

The chain uses TRBV11-2 and TRBJ2-1; D not certain. Germline V gene data show CDR1 as SGHAT and CDR2 as FQNNGV. The ends were cut back, 0 bases at V and 5 bases at J, with 5 bases in the middle. The CDR3 sequence is 13 residues long. The DNA of the CDR3 is TGTGCCAGCAGCTTAGACTGGAACAATGAGCAGTTCTTC. It translates to CASSLDWNNEQFF.

V gene TRBV19 combines with J gene TRBJ1-1; D remains ambiguous. The CDR3 spans 15 residues. CDR1 LNHDA and CDR2 SQIVND come from the germline V gene (reference sequence). Trimming pared 6 bases from V and 0 bases from J, leaving 14 bases between. The CDR3 region is CASSYGTGMNTEAFF. CDR3 sequence (DNA): TGTGCCAGTAGCTATGGTACGGGGATGAACACTGAAGCTTTCTTT.

This clone came up once. V and J are TRBV3-1 (or the pseudogene TRBV3-2) and TRBJ2-3, with a weak D call TRBD2 (7 bases). This CDR3 is 20 amino acids long. Trimming removed 1 base at V and 0 bases at J, with 23 bases between. Germline values: CDR1 LGHDT, CDR2 YNNKEL (reference sequence). CDR3 coding DNA: TGTGCCAGCAGCCAAGTTTACCTTTGGGGGGGCGACTTCAGCACAGATACGCAGTATTTT. The encoded protein is CASSQVYLWGGDFSTDTQYF.

V is TRBV6-5 and J is TRBJ1-4; 10 nucleotides line up with TRBD1. Germline CDR1 and CDR2: MNHEY and SVGAGI. The J segment lost 8 bases and the V segment lost 7 bases, leaving 7 bases of the junction unmatched. CDR3 length: 14 amino acids. The CDR3 DNA reads as TGTGCCAGCACCAAGGGGACAGGGGCCGAAAAACTGTTTTTT. Its protein product is CASTKGTGAEKLFF.

Here the CDR3 reads CASSQDYRDMGTDTQYF. Written as DNA, the CDR3 is TGCGCCAGCAGCCAAGATTACCGGGACATGGGCACAGATACGCAGTATTTT. The rearrangement uses TRBV4-1 and TRBJ2-3, with a weak D call TRBD1 (6 bases). The CDR3 has 17 amino acids. Looked up from germline, CDR1 is MGHRA and CDR2 is YSYEKL. V was shortened by 0 bases and J by 1 base, with 14 bases between the two germline ends.

This clone was counted between two and nine times. This chain links TRBV6-5 with TRBJ1-6; no reliable D call. The ends were cut back, 3 bases at V and 8 bases at J, with 17 bases in the middle. Germline CDR1 and CDR2: MNHEY and SVGAGI. The CDR3 spans 16 residues. The CDR3 region is CASSYMGGWGDSPLHF. Written as DNA, the CDR3 is TGTGCCAGCAGTTATATGGGAGGGTGGGGTGATTCACCCCTCCACTTT.

There are a few counts of this clone. The sample carries other DNA sequences with the same CDR3. The chain employs TRBV19 and TRBJ2-1, with D perhaps TRBD2 (6 bases). Germline CDR1 LNHDA, CDR2 SQIVND (reference sequence). V gave up 5 bases and J gave up 4 bases, with 9 bases separating them. This CDR3 is 13 amino acids long. This chain's CDR3 is CASSGRGYNEQFF. As DNA, the CDR3 is TGTGCCAGTAGTGGGCGGGGTTACAATGAGCAGTTCTTC.

V gene TRBV30 combines with J gene TRBJ1-1; D remains ambiguous. Germline assignment: CDR1 GTSNPN and CDR2 SVGIG (reference sequence). V lost 1 base and J 8 bases, leaving 11 bases between the germline ends. This CDR3 spans 12 amino acids. CDR3: CAWSGDVGEAFF. DNA of the CDR3: TGTGCCTGGAGTGGAGATGTGGGAGAAGCTTTCTTT. Combining the CDR3 with reference TRBV30 and TRBJ1-1 gives the whole variable domain SQTIHQWPATLVQPVGSPLSLECTVEGTSNPNLYWYRQAAGRGLQLLFYSVGIGQISSEVPQNLSASRPQDRQFILSSKKLLLSDSGFYLCAWSGDVGEAFFGQGTRLTVV.

This clone was detected only a few times. This chain uses TRBV18 with TRBJ2-3; D is unresolved. Trimming pared 4 bases from V and 6 bases from J, leaving 5 bases between. CDR1 is KGHSH, CDR2 LQKENI, per germline. There are 11 residues in the CDR3. Written as DNA, the CDR3 is TGTGCCAGCTCACTGGAGGATACGCAGTATTTT. It translates to CASSLEDTQYF.

The CDR3 sequence is CASSPDVTDNEQFF. As DNA, the CDR3 is TGTGCCAGCAGCCCAGACGTCACGGACAATGAGCAGTTCTTC. The chain links TRBV7-3 to TRBJ2-1; D unresolved. Germline V gives CDR1 SGHTA, CDR2 FQGTGA. The CDR3 runs 14 residues. The V gene lost 5 bases and the J gene lost 5 bases, with 13 bases spanning the gap.

The rearrangement joins TRBV28 to TRBJ2-1; TRBD2 agrees at 10 bases. The CDR3 is 17 residues long. The junction had 11 bases not matched to a gene; V was cut back by 6 bases and J by 3 bases. Germline V lookup: CDR1 MDHEN, CDR2 SYDVKM. The DNA of the CDR3 is TGTGCCAGCAGCTCCTACCTTAGCGGGAGGCTCTACAATGAGCAGTTCTTC. Protein sequence: CASSSYLSGRLYNEQFF.

V and J are TRBV7-2 and TRBJ1-1, with D perhaps TRBD1 (5 bases). CDR3 length: 14 residues. Looked up from germline, CDR1 is SGHTA and CDR2 is FQGNSA. Trimming left V 1 base short and J 4 bases short, with 10 bases between. CDR3 nucleotide sequence: TGTGCCAGCAGCTTAGTTGGGGGAGGCACTGAAGCTTTCTTT. It specifies CASSLVGGGTEAFF.

This clone has only a few counts. The rearrangement links TRBV27 to TRBJ2-5, with D possibly TRBD2 on 5 matching bases. The CDR3 covers 13 residues. The germline V and J ends were trimmed by 3 bases and 4 bases, with 9 bases remaining between them. The V gene's germline CDR1 is MNHEY and CDR2 SMNVEV (reference sequence). The CDR3 sequence: CASSFSRGETQYF. The CDR3 DNA reads as TGTGCCAGCAGTTTTTCCCGGGGAGAGACCCAGTACTTC.

The chain is built from TRBV24-1 and TRBJ2-3, with D possibly being TRBD2 (5 bases). The CDR3 runs 13 residues. Germline assignment: CDR1 KGHDR and CDR2 SFDVKD. Trimming stripped 3 bases from V and 7 bases from J, with 10 bases between. The CDR3 DNA reads as TGTGCCACCAGTGATAGCCTAGCAAATACGCAGTATTTT. Protein product: CATSDSLANTQYF.

The chain's CDR3 is CASSKRDRTYEQYF. The CDR3 DNA sequence: TGTGCCAGCAGCAAGCGGGACAGAACCTACGAGCAGTACTTC. This sequence joins TRBV27 and TRBJ2-7; D may be TRBD1 or TRBD2 (7 bases each). This CDR3 has 14 amino acids. V was clipped by 6 bases and J by 2 bases, with 14 bases between them. Germline CDR1 reads MNHEY; CDR2 reads SMNVEV (reference sequence).

This chain connects TRBV6-6 to TRBJ1-5; perhaps TRBD1 as D (6 bases). This CDR3 contains 16 residues. Germline CDR1 reads MNHNY; CDR2 reads SVGAGI (reference sequence). V lost 4 bases to trimming and J lost 4 bases, with 17 bases between them. The CDR3 spells CASSSYHGQQNQPQHF. Here the CDR3 DNA reads TGTGCCAGCAGTTCGTACCACGGACAGCAAAATCAGCCCCAGCATTTT.

V and J are TRBV5-1 and TRBJ2-7; possibly TRBD1 for D (6 bases). The V end lost 2 bases, the J end lost 5 bases, and 17 bases lay between the germline ends. The CDR3 runs 15 residues. Germline CDR1 is SGHRS and CDR2 is YFSETQ. The CDR3 DNA reads as TGCGCCAGCAGCTTAGTAGGCAGGGGAGTGGACGAGCAGTACTTC. Its translation: CASSLVGRGVDEQYF.

This rearrangement joins TRBV7-9 to TRBJ1-2; possible D gene TRBD1, 5 bases. The germline V gene has CDR1 SEHNR and CDR2 FQNEAQ (reference sequence). There are 14 residues in the CDR3. V was trimmed by 4 bases and J by 2 bases, leaving 11 bases between them. In nucleotides, the CDR3 is TGTGCCAGCAGCTGGGGCGAGGGGAACTATGGCTACACCTTC. Its protein is CASSWGEGNYGYTF.

The gene calls are TRBV28 and TRBJ2-7; a weak D match, TRBD2 (6 bases). The germline CDR1 and CDR2 sequences are MDHEN and SYDVKM. Trimming removed 3 bases from V and 6 bases from J, with 12 bases in between. There are 13 residues in the CDR3. CDR3 sequence (DNA): TGTGCCAGCAGTTTTGGGAAGGGAGGCGAGCAGTACTTC. Protein: CASSFGKGGEQYF.

The chain combines TRBV2 with TRBJ1-3; 10 bases map to TRBD1. V lost 6 bases to trimming and J lost 1 base; unmatched junction nucleotides: 6. CDR1 is SNHLY, CDR2 FYNNEI, per germline. The CDR3 is 16 amino acids. The CDR3 DNA reads TGTGCCAGCAGAACCCGGGACAGGGGTTCTGGAAACACCATATATTTT. As protein: CASRTRDRGSGNTIYF.

This clone was detected a few times. The chain employs TRBV5-1 and TRBJ1-1; no firm D call. With 0 bases removed from V and 4 bases from J, the gap between germline ends came to 10 bases. The CDR3 length is 14 residues. Germline V gene lookup returns CDR1 SGHRS and CDR2 YFSETQ. The CDR3 loop reads CASSLDSLSTEAFF. CDR3 DNA: TGCGCCAGCAGCTTGGACAGCTTGAGCACTGAAGCTTTCTTT.

The chain carries TRBV13 and TRBJ2-1; 13 bases match TRBD2. The V gene end was trimmed by 4 bases and the J gene end by 4 bases; junction bases not matched to a gene: 4. CDR3 size: 16 residues. Germline values: CDR1 PRHDT, CDR2 FYEKMQ (reference sequence). DNA for the CDR3: TGTGCCAGCAGCTCTAGACTAGCGGGAGGTTACAATGAGCAGTTCTTC. Protein product: CASSSRLAGGYNEQFF.

This clone was counted a few times. This chain links TRBV21-1 with TRBJ2-7; TRBD1, the D gene given by the table, was not confirmed from the DNA. TRBV21-1 is a pseudogene segment. CDR3 size: 15 residues. The CDR3 bases are TGTGCCAGCAGCGCCCGCCAGGTAGACCCCTACGAGCAGTACTTC. This translates into CASSARQVDPYEQYF.

V gene TRBV6-5 combines with J gene TRBJ1-5, with D hard to call. The V gene lost 2 bases and the J gene lost 9 bases, with 17 bases spanning the gap. This CDR3 region has 15 residues. CDR1 is MNHEY and CDR2 is SVGAGI in the germline V gene. The CDR3, as DNA: TGTGCCAGCAGTTACAATTGGGCTCCCCAATGGCCCCAGCATTTT. Translated: CASSYNWAPQWPQHF.

This clone appeared a few times. The chain is built from TRBV5-4 and TRBJ1-2, with D uncertain. The CDR3 is 13 residues long. Germline assignment: CDR1 SGHNT and CDR2 YYREEE (reference sequence). Deletions cut 0 bases from V and 1 base from J, with 4 bases between. The CDR3 DNA sequence: TGTGCCAGCAGCTTGGGTAGTAACTATGGCTACACCTTC. Amino acid sequence: CASSLGSNYGYTF.

This clone was counted a single time. V and J are TRBV7-2 and TRBJ2-1; TRBD2 aligns across 8 bases. Unmatched junction bases numbered 6, after V lost 3 bases and J lost 8 bases. CDR1 is SGHTA, CDR2 FQGNSA, per germline. This CDR3 is 14 amino acids long. The CDR3 protein is CASSLTSARYEQFF. Here the CDR3 DNA reads TGTGCCAGCAGCTTGACTAGCGCCCGGTATGAGCAGTTCTTC. Based on the CDR3 plus reference TRBV7-2 and TRBJ2-1, the full variable domain is GAGVSQSPSNKVTEKGKDVELRCDPISGHTALYWYRQSLGQGLEFLIYFQGNSAPDKSGLPSDRFSAERTGGSVSTLTIQRTQQEDSAVYLCASSLTSARYEQFFGPGTRLTVL.